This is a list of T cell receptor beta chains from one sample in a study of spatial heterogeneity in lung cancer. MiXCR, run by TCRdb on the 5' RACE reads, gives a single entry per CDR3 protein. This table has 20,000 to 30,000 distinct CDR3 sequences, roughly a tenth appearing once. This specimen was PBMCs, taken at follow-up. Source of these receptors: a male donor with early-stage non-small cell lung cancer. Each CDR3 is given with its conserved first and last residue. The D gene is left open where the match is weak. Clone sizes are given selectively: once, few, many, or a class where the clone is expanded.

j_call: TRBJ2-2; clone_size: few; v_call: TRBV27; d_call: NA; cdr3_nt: TGTGCCAGCAGTTTACCCGGGGCCAACACCGGGGAGCTGTTTTTT; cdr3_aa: CASSLPGANTGELFF
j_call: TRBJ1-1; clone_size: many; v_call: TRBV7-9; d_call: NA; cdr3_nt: TGTGCCAGCAGCTTTACGAACACTGAAGCTTTCTTT; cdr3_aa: CASSFTNTEAFF
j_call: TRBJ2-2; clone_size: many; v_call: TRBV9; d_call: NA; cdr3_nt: TGTGCCAGCAGCCCCAGAGGGGACGCGAACACCGGGGAGCTGTTTTTT; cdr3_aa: CASSPRGDANTGELFF
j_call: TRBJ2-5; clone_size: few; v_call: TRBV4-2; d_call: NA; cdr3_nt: TGTGCCAGCAGCCCACGGGGGGCAAGACTCCAAGGGGAGACCCAGTACTTC; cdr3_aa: CASSPRGARLQGETQYF
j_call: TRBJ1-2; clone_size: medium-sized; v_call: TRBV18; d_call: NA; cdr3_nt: TGTGCCAGCTCACCCCCGACAGAGTCCTATGGCTACACCTTC; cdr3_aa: CASSPPTESYGYTF
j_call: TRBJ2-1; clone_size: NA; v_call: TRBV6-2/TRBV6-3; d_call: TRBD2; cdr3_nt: TGTGCCAGCAGCCCGGAGCGGGGACTAGCGGGTTCTAGCTCCTACAATGAGCAGTTCTTC; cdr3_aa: CASSPERGLAGSSSYNEQFF
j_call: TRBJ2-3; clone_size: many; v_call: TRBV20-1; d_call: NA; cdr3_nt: TGCAGTGCTAGAGATGCAGGGCTTCCGTTGACGCAGTATTTT; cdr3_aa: CSARDAGLPLTQYF
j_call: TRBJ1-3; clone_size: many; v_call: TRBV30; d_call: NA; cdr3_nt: TGTGCCTGGAGTTTAGAAGGAAACACCATATATTTT; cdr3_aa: CAWSLEGNTIYF
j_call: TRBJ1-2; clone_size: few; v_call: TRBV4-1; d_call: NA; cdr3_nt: TGCGCCAGCAGCCAAGGGACCGCTAACTATGGCTACACCTTC; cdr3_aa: CASSQGTANYGYTF
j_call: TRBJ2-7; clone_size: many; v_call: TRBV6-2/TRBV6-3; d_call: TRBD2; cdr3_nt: TGTGCCAGCAGCCCCGGGAGGCGATACGAGCAGTACTTC; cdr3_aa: CASSPGRRYEQYF
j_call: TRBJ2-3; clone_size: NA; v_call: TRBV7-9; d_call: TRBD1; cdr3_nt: TGTGCCAGCGACTACCCGGGACAGCACACAGATACGCAGTATTTT; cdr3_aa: CASDYPGQHTDTQYF
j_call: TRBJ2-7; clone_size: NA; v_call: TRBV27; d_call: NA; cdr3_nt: TGTGCCAGCAGTCGATCTCAGGGGGACTGGGCGTACGAGCAGTACTTC; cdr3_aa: CASSRSQGDWAYEQYF
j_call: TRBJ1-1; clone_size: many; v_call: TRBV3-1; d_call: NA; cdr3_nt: TGTGCCAGCAGCCACAGAGGGGCATACACTGAAGCTTTCTTT; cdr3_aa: CASSHRGAYTEAFF
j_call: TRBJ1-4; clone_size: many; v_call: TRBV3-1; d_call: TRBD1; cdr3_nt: TGTGCCAGCAGCCCTCCGGGACAGAAGAGGGAAAAACTGTTTTTT; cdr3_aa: CASSPPGQKREKLFF
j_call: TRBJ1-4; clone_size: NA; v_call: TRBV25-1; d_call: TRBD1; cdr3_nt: TGTGCCACCCATGGGGACAGGGGATCTAATGAAAAACTGTTTTTT; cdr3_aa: CATHGDRGSNEKLFF
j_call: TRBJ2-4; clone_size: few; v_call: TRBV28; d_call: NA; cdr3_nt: TGTGCCAGCAGTTTCGGGGGAAGGATTAAAAACATTCAGTACTTC; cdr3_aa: CASSFGGRIKNIQYF
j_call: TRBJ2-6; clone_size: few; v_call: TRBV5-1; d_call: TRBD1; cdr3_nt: TGCGCCAGCAGACAGGGACAGGGGGCCGGGGCCAACGTCCTGACTTTC; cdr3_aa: CASRQGQGAGANVLTF
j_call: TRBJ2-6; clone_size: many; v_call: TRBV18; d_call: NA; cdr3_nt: TGTGCCAGCTCACCCGATCCGCTCAACGTCCTGACTTTC; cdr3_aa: CASSPDPLNVLTF
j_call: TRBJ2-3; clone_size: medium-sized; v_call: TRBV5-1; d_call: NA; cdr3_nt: TGCGCCAGCAGCTTGGGGGGGATCAAAGATACGCAGTATTTT; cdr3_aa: CASSLGGIKDTQYF
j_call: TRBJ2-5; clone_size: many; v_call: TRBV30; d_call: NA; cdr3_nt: TGTGCCTGGAGTGTATCGGACACTCCACAAGAGACCCAGTACTTC; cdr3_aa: CAWSVSDTPQETQYF
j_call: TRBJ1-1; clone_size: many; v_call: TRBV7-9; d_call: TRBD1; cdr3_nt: TGTGCCAGCAGCTTAGGGAAGGGACAGGCCCGGGACGAGGCTTTCTTT; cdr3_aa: CASSLGKGQARDEAFF
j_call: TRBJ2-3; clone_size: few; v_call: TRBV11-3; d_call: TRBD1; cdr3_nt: TGTGCCAGCAGCCGTGGGACAGGACACCTCACAGATACGCAGTATTTT; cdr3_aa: CASSRGTGHLTDTQYF
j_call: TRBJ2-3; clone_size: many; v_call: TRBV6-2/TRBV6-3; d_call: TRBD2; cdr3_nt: TGTGCCAGCAGTTACTTGGGACTAAGCACAGATACGCAGTATTTT; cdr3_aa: CASSYLGLSTDTQYF
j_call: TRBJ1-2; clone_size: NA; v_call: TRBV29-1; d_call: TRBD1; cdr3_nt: TGCAGCGCTATCGGGACAGGGAAGGATGGCTACACCTTC; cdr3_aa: CSAIGTGKDGYTF
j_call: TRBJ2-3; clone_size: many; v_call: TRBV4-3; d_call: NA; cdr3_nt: TGCGCCAGCAGCCAAGAGGGAGATACGCAGTATTTT; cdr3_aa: CASSQEGDTQYF
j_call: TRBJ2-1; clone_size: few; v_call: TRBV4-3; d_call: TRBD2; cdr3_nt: TGCGCCAGCAGCCCGAGGACTAGCGGGGGGTTCGGTGAGCAGTTCTTC; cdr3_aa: CASSPRTSGGFGEQFF
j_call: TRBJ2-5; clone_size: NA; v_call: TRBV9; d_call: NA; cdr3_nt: TGTGCCAGCAGCGTAGACCCAGTTGGGGCCCAGTACTTC; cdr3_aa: CASSVDPVGAQYF
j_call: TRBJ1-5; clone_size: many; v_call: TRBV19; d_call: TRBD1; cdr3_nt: TGTGCCAGTAGTACCGGGACAGGGCTCAATCAGCCCCAGCATTTT; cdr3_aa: CASSTGTGLNQPQHF
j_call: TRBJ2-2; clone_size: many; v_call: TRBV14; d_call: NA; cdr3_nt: TGTGCCAGCAGCATTCGAATGGGGACCGGGGAGCTGTTTTTT; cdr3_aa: CASSIRMGTGELFF
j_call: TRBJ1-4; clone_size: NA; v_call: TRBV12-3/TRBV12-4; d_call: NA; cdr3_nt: TGTGCCAGCAGTTTTCAGCCGCTGGGGATGGGTGAAAAACTGTTTTTT; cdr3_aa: CASSFQPLGMGEKLFF
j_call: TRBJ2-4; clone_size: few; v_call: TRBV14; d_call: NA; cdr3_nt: TGTGCCAGCAGCCAAGATATGGCCGCCAAAAACATTCAGTACTTC; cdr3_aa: CASSQDMAAKNIQYF
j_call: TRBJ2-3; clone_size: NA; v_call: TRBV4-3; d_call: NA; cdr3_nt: TGCGCCAGCAGCCAAGATGGGGCAGATCTTTGGGATACGCAGTATTTT; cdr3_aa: CASSQDGADLWDTQYF